These 29 T cell receptor beta chains were sequenced from one sample in a study of blood T cell repertoires in COVID-19. Libraries were prepared by immunoSEQ multiplex PCR; TCRdb keeps only in-frame clonotypes and omits some of them. The table lists roughly 210,000 clones, 88% of them singletons. The material sequenced was peripheral blood. These receptors originate from a man between 65 and 85 years old with acute or convalescent COVID-19.

The chain recombines TRBV6-5 with TRBJ2-1; TRBD1 might be the D (6 bases). This CDR3 has 11 residues. The ends were cut back, 9 bases at V and 8 bases at J, with 11 bases in the middle. Germline CDR1 MNHEY, CDR2 SVGAGI. CDR3 nucleotides: TGTGCCAGTGCCAGGGGCGATGAGCAGTTCTTC. Encoded protein: CASARGDEQFF.

This sequence joins TRBV6-5 and TRBJ1-2; D remains ambiguous. The V and J ends lost 5 bases and 1 base respectively, with 8 bases between them. CDR1 is MNHEY, CDR2 SVGAGI, per germline. The CDR3 is made up of 13 amino acids. CDR3 nucleotide sequence: TGTGCCAGCAGTCTGAGAATTAACTATGGCTACACCTTC. Translating gives CASSLRINYGYTF.

The V call is TRBV6-2 or TRBV6-3, the J call TRBJ1-3; maybe TRBD1 (5 bases). CDR1 and CDR2 from the germline V gene are MNHEY and SVGEGT. V was pared by 5 bases and J by 0 bases, with 14 bases between. There are 16 residues in the CDR3. CDR3 nucleotides: TGTGCCAGCAGTCTTCGCGACAGCCGCTCTGGAAACACCATATATTTT. This translates into CASSLRDSRSGNTIYF.

This sequence joins TRBV3-1 (or the pseudogene TRBV3-2) and TRBJ2-3, with 9 bases lining up with TRBD1. With 4 bases clipped from V and 5 bases from J, the junction kept 7 bases outside the gene matches. The CDR3 loop spans 15 amino acids. The germline V gene has CDR1 LGHDT and CDR2 YNNKEL (reference sequence). This CDR3 reads CASSRQGEGLDTQYF. CDR3 coding DNA: TGTGCCAGCAGCCGACAGGGGGAGGGTTTAGATACGCAGTATTTT.

The chain combines TRBV25-1 with TRBJ2-1; D remains ambiguous. Germline CDR1 reads MGHDK; CDR2 reads SYGVNS. The CDR3 runs to 15 residues. V was trimmed by 2 bases and J by 3 bases, leaving 11 bases between them. The CDR3 bases are TGTGCCAGCAGTGAAAGATCGACTTACTACAATGAGCAGTTCTTC. Translating it yields CASSERSTYYNEQFF.

This chain uses TRBV5-1 with TRBJ2-7, with D perhaps TRBD2 (6 bases). From germline, CDR1 is SGHRS and CDR2 YFSETQ. The V gene lost 4 bases and the J gene lost 3 bases, with 23 bases spanning the gap. The CDR3 sequence is 17 residues long. This CDR3 is CASSPRYRQWGVYEQYF. CDR3 DNA: TGCGCCAGCAGCCCCAGATACAGACAGTGGGGGGTCTACGAGCAGTACTTC. The complete variable domain, with remaining parts taken from reference TRBV5-1 and TRBJ2-7, reads KAGVTQTPRYLIKTRGQQVTLSCSPISGHRSVSWYQQTPGQGLQFLFEYFSETQRNKGNFPGRFSGRQFSNSRSEMNVSTLELGDSALYLCASSPRYRQWGVYEQYFGPGTRLTVT.

The CDR3 loop reads CASSVQGTEQYF. The CDR3 nucleotides are TGTGCCAGCAGTGTACAGGGGACCGAGCAGTACTTC. The rearrangement joins TRBV2 to TRBJ2-7; 7 bases agree with TRBD1. Germline V CDR1 and CDR2: SNHLY, FYNNEI. The CDR3 runs to 12 residues. The V segment lost 4 bases and the J segment 6 bases; nucleotides outside the gene matches: 3.

This chain uses TRBV29-1 with TRBJ2-7, with 12 bases lining up with TRBD2. V gave up 6 bases and J gave up 5 bases; unmatched junction bases: 8. Germline V gene sequence: CDR1 SQVTM, CDR2 ANQGSEA. The CDR3 sequence is 14 residues long. The CDR3 region has the DNA TGCAGCGTAGCCCCACGACTAGCGGGGGACGAGCAGTACTTC. Translated, it gives CSVAPRLAGDEQYF.

The gene calls are TRBV6-5 and TRBJ1-3; TRBD1 matches at 9 bases. J lost 0 bases, V lost 6 bases, and 0 bases had no gene match. Germline V gene data show CDR1 as MNHEY and CDR2 as SVGAGI. CDR3 length: 14 amino acids. Here the CDR3 DNA reads TGTGCCAGCAGGACAGGGGGCTCTGGAAACACCATATATTTT. Its translation: CASRTGGSGNTIYF.

The chain employs TRBV30 and TRBJ1-2; no clear D gene. CDR3 size: 14 residues. Germline lookup yields CDR1 GTSNPN and CDR2 SVGIG (reference sequence). The V gene lost 0 bases and the J gene lost 8 bases, with 16 bases spanning the gap. The CDR3 region has the DNA TGTGCCTGGAGTGTACCATGGCGGGCAAAGGGCTACACCTTC. Its protein product is CAWSVPWRAKGYTF.

This chain uses TRBV19 with TRBJ1-2; D is undetermined. The CDR3 is 15 amino acids. V lost 5 bases, J lost 4 bases, and 17 bases lay in between. Germline CDR1 reads LNHDA; CDR2 reads SQIVND (reference sequence). In nucleotides, the CDR3 is TGTGCCAGTAGTCTTGGTGCGGCTTGGAGCTATGGCTACACCTTC. This encodes CASSLGAAWSYGYTF.

The chain employs TRBV2 and TRBJ1-5; D possibly corresponds to TRBD1 (6 bases). V was pared by 3 bases and J by 0 bases, with 9 bases between. The V gene's germline CDR1 is SNHLY and CDR2 FYNNEI. This CDR3 is built from 15 residues. This chain's CDR3 is CASSDGQNSNQPQHF. CDR3 coding DNA: TGTGCCAGCAGTGACGGACAGAATAGCAATCAGCCCCAGCATTTT.

The rearrangement links TRBV10-3 to TRBJ1-1, with D unresolved. Between the trimmed V and J ends, which lost 0 bases and 4 bases, there was a span of 12 bases. The CDR3 is 15 residues long. Germline assignment: CDR1 ENHRY and CDR2 SYGVKD. In DNA, the CDR3 is TGTGCCATCAGTGAGTCGGGCAGATTGGGCACTGAAGCTTTCTTT. This sequence encodes CAISESGRLGTEAFF.

In DNA, the CDR3 is TGTGCCAGTAGTGGCCCGCTGGGCAATCAGCCCCAGCATTTT. It codes for CASSGPLGNQPQHF. The rearrangement joins TRBV19 to TRBJ1-5; D is ambiguous. This CDR3 is built from 14 residues. Trimming removed 5 bases at V and 2 bases at J, with 10 bases between. The germline V gene encodes CDR1 LNHDA and CDR2 SQIVND (reference sequence).

This chain joins TRBV5-5 and TRBJ1-2; D gene ambiguous. This CDR3 contains 16 residues. V lost 2 bases and J lost 3, with 17 bases in between. The germline V gene encodes CDR1 SGHKS and CDR2 YYEKEE (reference sequence). In DNA, the CDR3 is TGTGCCAGCAGCTTTTCCCCCGTACATCCAGACTATGGCTACACCTTC. Encoded protein: CASSFSPVHPDYGYTF.

The chain uses TRBV10-3 and TRBJ1-1, with 7 bases identical to TRBD1. In germline, CDR1 is ENHRY, CDR2 SYGVKD. The CDR3 consists of 14 residues. The V segment lost 2 bases and the J segment 1 base; nucleotides outside the gene matches: 1. The CDR3 nucleotides are TGTGCCATCAGTGAGGGACAGGCGAACACTGAAGCTTTCTTT. Its protein product is CAISEGQANTEAFF.

The chain recombines TRBV19 with TRBJ2-1, with 10 nucleotides matching TRBD2. Germline V CDR1 and CDR2: LNHDA, SQIVND (reference sequence). The junction had 12 bases not matched to a gene; V was cut back by 6 bases and J by 1 base. This CDR3 is 18 amino acids long. For the CDR3, the DNA is TGTGCCAGTAGGAGGGGTCTAGCGGGAGCTGGGTCCTACAATGAGCAGTTCTTC. This translates into CASRRGLAGAGSYNEQFF.

The V gene is TRBV5-1, the J gene TRBJ1-1; 9 nucleotides line up with TRBD1. Per the germline V gene, CDR1 is SGHRS and CDR2 is YFSETQ. This CDR3 is built from 14 residues. V lost 6 bases and J lost 2; bases outside the gene matches: 5. The DNA for the CDR3 is TGCGCCAGCACCCTGGACAGGGGCAACACTGAAGCTTTCTTT. It specifies CASTLDRGNTEAFF.

The rearrangement joins TRBV4-1 to TRBJ2-1, with TRBD2 matching over 7 bases. Germline-derived CDR1 and CDR2 are MGHRA and YSYEKL. Losses at the gene ends were 4 bases for V and 4 bases for J; bases not matched to a gene: 10. This CDR3 is built from 16 residues. This chain's CDR3 is CASSLAVGGLYNEQFF. CDR3 nucleotides: TGCGCCAGCAGCCTGGCAGTGGGAGGGCTTTACAATGAGCAGTTCTTC.

The V gene is TRBV19, the J gene TRBJ2-1; TRBD2 aligns across 9 bases. Germline-derived CDR1 and CDR2 are LNHDA and SQIVND (reference sequence). Trimming removed 5 bases from V and 4 bases from J; junction bases left unmatched: 3. The CDR3 is 14 amino acids. The DNA for the CDR3 is TGTGCCAGTAGTCCTAGCGGGGCGTACAATGAGCAGTTCTTC. Amino acids: CASSPSGAYNEQFF.

There are many counts of this clone. The chain recombines TRBV5-1 with TRBJ1-4, with TRBD1 matching over 7 bases. There are 15 residues in the CDR3. The germline CDR1 and CDR2 sequences are SGHRS and YFSETQ. J was trimmed by 7 bases and V by 1 base; bases with no gene match: 7. The CDR3 DNA reads TGCGCCAGCAGCTTGCTGGGACAGCCGATTGAAAAACTGTTTTTT. Protein product: CASSLLGQPIEKLFF.

The V gene is TRBV24-1, the J gene TRBJ2-7, with 7 bases lining up with TRBD2. Germline values: CDR1 KGHDR, CDR2 SFDVKD. Losses at the gene ends were 5 bases for V and 2 bases for J; bases not matched to a gene: 5. The CDR3 extends over 14 amino acids. The CDR3 DNA follows: TGTGCCACCAGTGCTAGCGGCACCGCCTACGAGCAGTACTTC. Translation gives CATSASGTAYEQYF.

This rearrangement joins TRBV19 to TRBJ1-3, with 7 bases aligning to TRBD1. Germline V gives CDR1 LNHDA, CDR2 SQIVND (reference sequence). The CDR3 contains 14 residues. Germline trimming cut 5 bases from V and 4 bases from J; bases unmatched to any gene: 5. The CDR3 loop is CASSRPGQGNTIYF. In nucleotides, the CDR3 is TGTGCCAGTAGTCGACCGGGACAGGGAAACACCATATATTTT.

This clone has just one count. The rearrangement joins TRBV15 to TRBJ1-4; no reliable D call. Per germline, CDR1 LNHNV and CDR2 YYDKDF (reference sequence). The CDR3 sequence is 15 residues long. V lost 2 bases and J 3 bases, leaving 10 bases between the germline ends. The CDR3 loop reads CATSRRRSPNEKLFF. The CDR3 DNA reads as TGTGCCACCAGCAGAAGGAGGAGCCCTAATGAAAAACTGTTTTTT.

The chain links TRBV4-3 to TRBJ2-7; 7 nucleotides match TRBD2. The CDR3 has 16 residues. The V gene's germline CDR1 is LGHNA and CDR2 YSLEER. V gave up 3 bases and J gave up 0 bases; unmatched junction bases: 8. This chain's CDR3 is CASSQGPGLSSYEQYF. In nucleotides, the CDR3 is TGCGCCAGCAGCCAGGGTCCGGGACTATCCTCCTACGAGCAGTACTTC.

The J gene is TRBJ2-6, the V gene TRBV29-1; 7 positions agree with TRBD1. Germline trimming cut 3 bases from V and 0 bases from J; bases unmatched to any gene: 2. Germline V lookup: CDR1 SQVTM, CDR2 ANQGSEA. There are 15 residues in the CDR3. CDR3 nucleotide sequence: TGCAGCGTTGAGGGGACAGCCTCTGGGGCCAACGTCCTGACTTTC. Translation gives CSVEGTASGANVLTF. The full variable domain, its missing parts supplied by reference TRBV29-1 and TRBJ2-6, is SAVISQKPSRDICQRGTSLTIQCQVDSQVTMMFWYRQQPGQSLTLIATANQGSEATYESGFVIDKFPISRPNLTFSTLTVSNMSPEDSSIYLCSVEGTASGANVLTFGAGSRLTVL.

This rearrangement joins TRBV20-1 to TRBJ2-7; 7 positions agree with TRBD2. Germline V CDR1 and CDR2: DFQATT, SNEGSKA (reference sequence). J lost 3 bases, V lost 3 bases, and 11 bases had no gene match. CDR3 length equals 15 residues. CDR3 protein: CSASGGTTPDYEQYF. The DNA for the CDR3 is TGCAGTGCTAGTGGAGGGACTACCCCCGACTACGAGCAGTACTTC.

The chain is built from TRBV7-3 and TRBJ2-3, with D tentatively TRBD1 (5 bases). V lost 1 base to trimming and J lost 0 bases, with 5 bases between them. Germline-derived CDR1 and CDR2 are SGHTA and FQGTGA. CDR3 size: 14 residues. CDR3 DNA: TGTGCCAGCAGCTTAAGACAGAGCACAGATACGCAGTATTTT. It yields the protein CASSLRQSTDTQYF.

J is TRBJ1-1 and V is TRBV28; D might be TRBD1 (5 bases). V lost 6 bases, J lost 0 bases, and 11 bases lay in between. This CDR3 has 14 amino acids. Germline CDR1 and CDR2: MDHEN and SYDVKM. The CDR3 DNA is TGTGCCAGCAGGAGACAGCACCTGAACACTGAAGCTTTCTTT. It translates to CASRRQHLNTEAFF.